This T cell receptor (beta chain) was obtained from a study of control samples from healthy donors and cancer patients. The CDR3 runs 12 residues. V dropped 6 bases and J dropped 5 bases, with 10 bases sitting between them. Germline V CDR1 and CDR2: MDHEN, SYDVKM. The protocol was immunoSEQ multiplex PCR, while the TCRdb copy is restricted to in-frame clones and leaves out a portion. The sample lists 150,000 to 200,000 clones, about 91% occurring once. The specimen was blood. The chain links TRBV28 to TRBJ2-5; D may be TRBD2 (5 bases). This clonotype was sampled from a man between 18 and 29 years old in good health. CDR3 in DNA: TGTGCCAGCAGCTTGACGGGGGAGACCCAGTACTTC. Translating gives CASSLTGETQYF.